One and the same sample provided the 25 T cell receptor beta chains below, sequenced in a study of T-cell reconstitution after alpha-beta-depleted transplantation in children. Using unique molecular identifiers, the investigators prepared the TCRbeta library. One entry per CDR3 protein, called by TCRdb with MiXCR from the PCR reads. The sample carries around 78,000 distinct CDR3 sequences, 13% to 15% recorded once. Sequenced material: PBMCs, mostly from graft donor cells, taken 180 days after TCRalphabeta/CD19-depleted stem cell transplant. The receptors derive from a male patient aged 2-10 years who had a stem cell transplant for acute lymphoblastic leukemia, so the T cells may come from the graft donor.

The chain links TRBV15 to TRBJ1-6; no clear D. V lost 3 bases and J lost 7, with 4 bases in between. Germline loops: CDR1 LNHNV, CDR2 YYDKDF (reference sequence). The CDR3 sequence is 12 residues long. The CDR3 DNA reads TGTGCCACCAGCAGCCCAAATTCACCCCTCCACTTT. This codes for CATSSPNSPLHF.

The chain employs TRBV27 and TRBJ2-7; possibly TRBD2 for D (5 bases). The germline gives CDR1 MNHEY, CDR2 SMNVEV (reference sequence). Between the trimmed V and J ends, which lost 4 bases and 6 bases, there was a span of 13 bases. This CDR3 spans 13 amino acids. CDR3 nucleotide sequence: TGTGCCAGCAGTTCCGGGGTACTGGGCGAGCAGTACTTC. As protein: CASSSGVLGEQYF.

The rearrangement joins TRBV20-1 to TRBJ1-1; D perhaps matches TRBD1 (5 bases). Trimming cost V 5 bases and J 6 bases, with 16 bases left between them. The CDR3 covers 13 residues. CDR1 is DFQATT, CDR2 SNEGSKA, per germline (reference sequence). CDR3 bases: TGCAGTGCTGGGGGTGCTCGCGGGGCTGAAGCTTTCTTT. Protein: CSAGGARGAEAFF.

This clonotype has a handful of counts. J is TRBJ2-7 and V is TRBV9; TRBD2 aligns across 7 bases. The CDR3 is made up of 14 amino acids. V trimming: 0 bases; J trimming: 2 bases; junction bases outside the gene matches: 2. Looked up from germline, CDR1 is SGDLS and CDR2 is YYNGEE. CDR3 residues: CASSVAGGPYEQYF. DNA for the CDR3: TGTGCCAGCAGCGTAGCGGGGGGACCCTACGAGCAGTACTTC.

The chain recombines TRBV6-2 or TRBV6-3 with TRBJ1-1; D might be TRBD1 (6 bases). CDR1 is MNHEY, CDR2 SVGEGT, per germline. V was clipped by 2 bases and J by 1 base, with 14 bases between them. This CDR3 is 16 amino acids long. Here the CDR3 reads CASSYRPGQPNTEAFF. The CDR3 DNA is TGTGCCAGCAGTTACCGTCCGGGACAACCGAACACTGAAGCTTTCTTT.

This clonotype was detected many times. This chain joins TRBV6-2 or TRBV6-3 and TRBJ2-5, with 12 positions matching TRBD2. Germline V gene sequence: CDR1 MNHEY, CDR2 SVGEGT. The V and J ends lost 6 bases and 4 bases, in that order; junction bases with no gene match: 9. CDR3 length: 16 residues. The CDR3 region has the DNA TGTGCCAGCAGCCGTGGACTAGCGGGATCAAGAGAGACCCAGTACTTC. Translating gives CASSRGLAGSRETQYF.

The V and J genes are TRBV5-1 and TRBJ1-1, with D maybe TRBD1 (5 bases). The V gene's germline CDR1 is SGHRS and CDR2 YFSETQ. CDR3 length equals 14 residues. V was shortened by 0 bases and J by 5 bases, with 11 bases between the two germline ends. CDR3 protein: CASSLVVGETEAFF. The DNA for the CDR3 is TGCGCCAGCAGCTTGGTGGTGGGGGAGACTGAAGCTTTCTTT.

The chain links TRBV28 to TRBJ2-2; 10 bases fit TRBD1. Germline CDR1 is MDHEN and CDR2 is SYDVKM. V shed 7 bases, J shed 4 bases, and the junction held 9 bases outside the gene matches. The CDR3 totals 16 residues. The CDR3: CASTVAGTGATGELFF. CDR3 sequence (DNA): TGTGCCAGCACCGTCGCCGGGACAGGGGCCACCGGGGAGCTGTTTTTT.

This clonotype was observed a few times. The rearrangement links TRBV27 to TRBJ2-7; either TRBD1 or TRBD2 may supply D (5 bases each). CDR3 length equals 15 residues. The V gene lost 3 bases and the J gene lost 0 bases, with 12 bases spanning the gap. Germline V CDR1 and CDR2: MNHEY, SMNVEV (reference sequence). Here the CDR3 reads CASSFWAGSSYEQYF. Here the CDR3 DNA reads TGTGCCAGCAGTTTTTGGGCAGGGAGCTCCTACGAGCAGTACTTC.

This rearrangement joins TRBV20-1 to TRBJ1-5; D might be TRBD1 (6 bases). From germline, CDR1 is DFQATT and CDR2 SNEGSKA (reference sequence). Between the trimmed V and J ends, which lost 5 bases and 0 bases, there was a span of 17 bases. CDR3 length equals 16 residues. The CDR3 loop reads CSAAQGWGYSNQPQHF. CDR3 coding DNA: TGCAGTGCTGCACAGGGCTGGGGATATAGCAATCAGCCCCAGCATTTT.

The chain has TRBV29-1 and TRBJ2-3; D is ambiguous. Germline CDR1 and CDR2: SQVTM and ANQGSEA. The CDR3 contains 12 residues. Between the trimmed V and J ends, which lost 5 bases and 4 bases, there was a span of 10 bases. CDR3 in amino acids: CSVSSFPDTQYF. In DNA, the CDR3 is TGCAGCGTTTCGTCTTTCCCAGATACGCAGTATTTT.

The gene calls are TRBV10-3 and TRBJ2-2; TRBD1 aligns across 7 bases. The CDR3 is 15 amino acids. Germline values: CDR1 ENHRY, CDR2 SYGVKD. The junction had 7 bases not matched to a gene; V was cut back by 4 bases and J by 5 bases. CDR3: CAISGQGKRTGELFF. The CDR3 nucleotides are TGTGCCATCAGTGGACAGGGAAAAAGGACCGGGGAGCTGTTTTTT.

This clonotype has ten or more counts. The V call is TRBV5-5, the J call TRBJ2-1; the match to TRBD2 covers 9 bases. With V trimmed by 9 bases and J by 6 bases, 7 bases remained unmatched. The CDR3 has 13 residues. Looked up from germline, CDR1 is SGHKS and CDR2 is YYEKEE (reference sequence). As DNA, the CDR3 is TGTGCCACTACAAAAGCGGGAGGCAATGAGCAGTTCTTC. Encoded protein: CATTKAGGNEQFF.

The V call is TRBV5-1, the J call TRBJ2-7; 8 bases are shared with TRBD1. This CDR3 has 14 residues. With V trimmed by 4 bases and J by 3 bases, 6 bases remained unmatched. Germline lookup yields CDR1 SGHRS and CDR2 YFSETQ. This CDR3 is CASSPKGQGYEQYF. CDR3 nucleotides: TGCGCCAGCAGCCCCAAAGGACAGGGCTACGAGCAGTACTTC.

This clonotype was recorded a few times. The V and J genes are TRBV7-8 and TRBJ2-4, with D possibly TRBD1 on 6 matching bases. Trimming removed 2 bases at V and 6 bases at J, with 11 bases between. The germline V gene has CDR1 SGHVS and CDR2 FQNEAQ. The CDR3 loop spans 14 amino acids. CDR3 coding DNA: TGTGCCAGCAGCTTATCTACAGGGACAAACATTCAGTACTTC. This sequence encodes CASSLSTGTNIQYF.

This clonotype was observed a handful of times. The genes are TRBV7-2 and TRBJ2-4, with 10 bases fitting TRBD1. Germline V gene lookup returns CDR1 SGHTA and CDR2 FQGNSA. This CDR3 has 14 residues. V trimming: 5 bases; J trimming: 8 bases; junction bases outside the gene matches: 6. The CDR3 DNA follows: TGTGCCAGCAGCACCCGGGACAGGGGAGACATTCAGTACTTC. Amino acid sequence: CASSTRDRGDIQYF.

The gene calls are TRBV7-2 and TRBJ2-5; D not resolved. The CDR3 spans 12 residues. Trimming pared 5 bases from V and 2 bases from J, leaving 6 bases between. Germline V CDR1 and CDR2: SGHTA, FQGNSA. The DNA of the CDR3 is TGTGCCAGCAGCATTACGCAAGAGACCCAGTACTTC. Translation: CASSITQETQYF. The full variable domain, completed using reference TRBV7-2 and TRBJ2-5, is GAGVSQSPSNKVTEKGKDVELRCDPISGHTALYWYRQSLGQGLEFLIYFQGNSAPDKSGLPSDRFSAERTGGSVSTLTIQRTQQEDSAVYLCASSITQETQYFGPGTRLLVL.

The chain has TRBV24-1 and TRBJ2-3; D remains ambiguous. Germline V lookup: CDR1 KGHDR, CDR2 SFDVKD. This CDR3 has 17 amino acids. With 1 base removed from V and 0 bases from J, the gap between germline ends came to 13 bases. The CDR3 nucleotides read TGTGCCACCAGTGATTTCCCCTTAGCAGATAGCACAGATACGCAGTATTTT. Encoded protein: CATSDFPLADSTDTQYF.

The CDR3 here is CASSLAFGRGAEAFF. DNA for the CDR3: TGTGCCAGCAGCTTAGCATTTGGCAGGGGTGCTGAAGCTTTCTTT. The chain carries TRBV7-2 and TRBJ1-1, with D perhaps matching TRBD1 (6 bases). CDR1 and CDR2 (germline): SGHTA, FQGNSA. Trimming cost V 0 bases and J 6 bases, with 14 bases left between them. The CDR3 sequence is 15 residues long.

This clonotype was picked up many times. This chain joins TRBV4-3 and TRBJ2-7; maybe TRBD1 (5 bases). The CDR3 has 15 amino acids. Germline V lookup: CDR1 LGHNA, CDR2 YSLEER. Between the trimmed V and J ends, which lost 1 base and 2 bases, there was a span of 12 bases. The DNA of the CDR3 is TGCGCCAGCAGCCAAGCGAGACAGAGCCCCTACGAGCAGTACTTC. The encoded protein is CASSQARQSPYEQYF.

This clonotype was counted ten times or more. The chain employs TRBV27 and TRBJ1-1, with a possible D match to TRBD1 (6 bases). Germline CDR1 is MNHEY and CDR2 is SMNVEV (reference sequence). Trimming left V 4 bases short and J 5 bases short, with 14 bases between. The CDR3 extends over 14 amino acids. CDR3 DNA: TGTGCCAGCAGTTATCCGGGGGCGGGAACTGAAGCTTTCTTT. Encoded protein: CASSYPGAGTEAFF.

This clonotype was seen many times. The chain employs TRBV10-3 and TRBJ2-1, with D perhaps matching TRBD1 (6 bases). This CDR3 has 15 residues. Germline loops: CDR1 ENHRY, CDR2 SYGVKD. V was shortened by 6 bases and J by 5 bases, with 17 bases between the two germline ends. In DNA form, the CDR3 reads TGTGCCATCAGGGCCGGGACACCAAACCACAATGAGCAGTTCTTC. Translated, it gives CAIRAGTPNHNEQFF.

The rearrangement joins TRBV28 to TRBJ1-2, with a possible D match to TRBD1 (5 bases). Per germline, CDR1 MDHEN and CDR2 SYDVKM. The V end was cut by 5 bases, the J end by 4 bases, with 11 bases between. CDR3 length: 13 amino acids. CDR3 protein: CASSPPGPYGYTF. CDR3 in DNA: TGTGCCAGCAGTCCCCCGGGGCCCTATGGCTACACCTTC.

This clonotype was seen a few times. This chain uses TRBV24-1 with TRBJ2-3; no reliable D call. Germline V gene sequence: CDR1 KGHDR, CDR2 SFDVKD. The CDR3 length is 13 residues. Trimming pared 9 bases from V and 2 bases from J, leaving 11 bases between. CDR3 bases: TGTGCCACCGGTCCCATTGCCACAGATACGCAGTATTTT. This gives the protein CATGPIATDTQYF.

This chain joins TRBV29-1 and TRBJ1-1, with D possibly being TRBD1 (5 bases). Trimming removed 1 base from V and 0 bases from J, with 12 bases in between. The CDR3 runs to 15 residues. Germline assignment: CDR1 SQVTM and CDR2 ANQGSEA. The CDR3: CSVEVPRVLNTEAFF. The CDR3 DNA is TGCAGCGTTGAAGTCCCCAGGGTTTTGAACACTGAAGCTTTCTTT.